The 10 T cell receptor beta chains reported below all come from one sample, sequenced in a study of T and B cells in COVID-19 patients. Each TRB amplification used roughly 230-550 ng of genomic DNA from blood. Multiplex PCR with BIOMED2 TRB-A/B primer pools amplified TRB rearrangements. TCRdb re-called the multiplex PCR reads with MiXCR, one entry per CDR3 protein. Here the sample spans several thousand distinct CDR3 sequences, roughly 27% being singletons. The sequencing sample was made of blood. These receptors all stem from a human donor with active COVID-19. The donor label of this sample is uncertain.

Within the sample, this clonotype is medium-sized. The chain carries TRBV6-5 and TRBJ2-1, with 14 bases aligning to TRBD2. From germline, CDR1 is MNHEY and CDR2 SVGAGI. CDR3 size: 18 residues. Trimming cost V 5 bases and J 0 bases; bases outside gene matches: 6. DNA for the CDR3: TGTGCCAGCAGTCCCGGACTAGCGGGAGGACTCTCCTACAATGAGCAGTTCTTC. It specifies CASSPGLAGGLSYNEQFF.

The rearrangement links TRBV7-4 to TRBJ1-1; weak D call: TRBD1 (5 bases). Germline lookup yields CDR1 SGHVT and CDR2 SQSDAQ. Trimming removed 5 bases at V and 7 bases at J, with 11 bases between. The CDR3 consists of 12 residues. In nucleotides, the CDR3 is TGTGCCAGCAGCCCCAGGGAGGGTGAAGCTTTCTTT. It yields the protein CASSPREGEAFF.

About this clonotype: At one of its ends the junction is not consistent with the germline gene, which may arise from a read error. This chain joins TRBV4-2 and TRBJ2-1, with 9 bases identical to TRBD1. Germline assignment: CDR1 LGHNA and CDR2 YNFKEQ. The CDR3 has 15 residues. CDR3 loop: CASHEDRGTYNEQFF. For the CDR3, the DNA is TGCGCCAGCCACGAAGACAGGGGGACCTACAATGAGCAGTTCTTC.

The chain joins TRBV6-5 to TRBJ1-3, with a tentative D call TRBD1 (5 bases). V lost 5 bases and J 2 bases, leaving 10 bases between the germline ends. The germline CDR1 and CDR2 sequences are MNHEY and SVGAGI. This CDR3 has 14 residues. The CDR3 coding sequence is TGTGCCAGCAGTACTCAGGGTACTGGAAACACCATATATTTT. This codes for CASSTQGTGNTIYF.

The CDR3 sequence is CASSIGTGFGNEQFF. The CDR3, as DNA: TGTGCCAGTAGTATAGGGACAGGGTTTGGCAATGAGCAGTTCTTC. The V call is TRBV19, the J call TRBJ2-1, with TRBD1 matching 8 bases. J gave up 6 bases and V 1 base, and 5 bases lay outside the gene matches. The CDR3 sequence is 15 residues long. The germline CDR1 and CDR2 sequences are LNHDA and SQIVND (reference sequence).

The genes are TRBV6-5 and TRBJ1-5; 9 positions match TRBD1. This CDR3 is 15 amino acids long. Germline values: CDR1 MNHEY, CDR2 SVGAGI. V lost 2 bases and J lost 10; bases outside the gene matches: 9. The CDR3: CASSYDGTGMGPQHF. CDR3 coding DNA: TGTGCCAGCAGTTACGACGGGACAGGGATGGGCCCCCAGCATTTT.

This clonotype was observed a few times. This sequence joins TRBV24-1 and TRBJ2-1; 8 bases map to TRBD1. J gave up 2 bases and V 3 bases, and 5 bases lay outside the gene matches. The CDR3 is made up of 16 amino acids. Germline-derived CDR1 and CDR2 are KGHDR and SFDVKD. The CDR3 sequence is CATSDRQGTTYNEQFF. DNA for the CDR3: TGTGCCACCAGTGATAGACAGGGGACGACCTACAATGAGCAGTTCTTC.

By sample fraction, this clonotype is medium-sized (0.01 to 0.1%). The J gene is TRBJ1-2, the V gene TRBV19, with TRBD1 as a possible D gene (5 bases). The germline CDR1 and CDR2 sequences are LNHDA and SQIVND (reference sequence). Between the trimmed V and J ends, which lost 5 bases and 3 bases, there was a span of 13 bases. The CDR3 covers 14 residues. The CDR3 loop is CASSPLGGDYGYTF. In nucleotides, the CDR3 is TGTGCCAGTAGTCCCTTGGGGGGGGACTATGGCTACACCTTC.

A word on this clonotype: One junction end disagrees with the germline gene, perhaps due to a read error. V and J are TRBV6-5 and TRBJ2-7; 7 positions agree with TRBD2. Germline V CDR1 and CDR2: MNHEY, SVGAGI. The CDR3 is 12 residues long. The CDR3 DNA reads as TGTGCCATCAGTGGGGGGGGCTACGAGCAGTACTTC. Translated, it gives CAISGGGYEQYF.

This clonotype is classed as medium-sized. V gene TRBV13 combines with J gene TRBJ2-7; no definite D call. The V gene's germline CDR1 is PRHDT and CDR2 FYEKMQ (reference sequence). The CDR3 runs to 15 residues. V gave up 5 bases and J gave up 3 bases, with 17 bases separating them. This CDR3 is CASSPGGNRRYEQYF. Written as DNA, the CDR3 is TGTGCCAGCAGCCCTGGCGGCAATCGCCGCTACGAGCAGTACTTC.